These T cell receptor beta chains were read from a single sample in a study of T cell responses to AZD1222 COVID-19 vaccine. Sequenced by immunoSEQ multiplex PCR; TCRdb stores in-frame clones only, minus some. This sample has about 120,000 clones; more than 85% occur once, and the top ten carry 2.4%. This material consisted of peripheral blood, taken on day 0 of AZD1222 vaccination. These receptors were obtained from an adult in good health. The CDR3 runs from the conserved cysteine through the conserved F or W. The D gene is left open where the match is weak. Part of the rows lack a size; the others show once, few, many or a class for expanded clones.

size	D	J	V	DNA	CDR3
.	.	TRBJ2-1	TRBV6-5	TGTGCCAGCACCGCTGCGGGGGTAGGGGGGAATGAGCAGTTCTTC	CASTAAGVGGNEQFF
.	.	TRBJ2-7	TRBV29-1	TGCAGCGTTACCGGGGGACCCTACGAGCAGTACTTC	CSVTGGPYEQYF
.	TRBD1	TRBJ1-1	TRBV29-1	TGCAGCGCCAGGGTCACAGGGGGCTCTGAAGCTTTCTTT	CSARVTGGSEAFF
.	TRBD1	TRBJ2-3	TRBV28	TGTGCCTGCAAGCGGACAGGGGGCACAGATACGCAGTATTTT	CACKRTGGTDTQYF
.	.	TRBJ2-5	TRBV28	TGTGCCAGCAGGGGGGGGCCCCAAGAGACCCAGTACTTC	CASRGGPQETQYF
.	TRBD1	TRBJ1-5	TRBV6-6	TGTGCCAGCAGTCCGGGACAGGCCAACAATCAGCCCCAGCATTTT	CASSPGQANNQPQHF
.	TRBD2	TRBJ2-3	TRBV30	TGTGCCTGGTCGCGGGAGTCCAGGGATACGCAGTATTTT	CAWSRESRDTQYF
once	.	TRBJ1-1	TRBV18	TGTGCCAGCTCACCAGAAGTAGGCCCGGTCGGTGAAGCTTTCTTT	CASSPEVGPVGEAFF
.	TRBD1	TRBJ2-2	TRBV27	TGTGCCAGCAGTTTCAGGGGGATCAACACCGGGGAGCTGTTTTTT	CASSFRGINTGELFF
.	TRBD1	TRBJ2-3	TRBV6-1	TGTGCCAGCAGTGTCCGGGACAGGGGAAGCACAGATACGCAGTATTTT	CASSVRDRGSTDTQYF
few	TRBD1	TRBJ1-1	TRBV6-4	TGTGCCAGCAAACCCGGGACAGGTGGGGCTGAAGCTTTCTTT	CASKPGTGGAEAFF
once	TRBD1	TRBJ2-1	TRBV5-1	TGCGCCAGCAGCTTGTTATCCCGGGACAGGGACAATGAGCAGTTCTTC	CASSLLSRDRDNEQFF
.	.	TRBJ2-2	TRBV11-3	TGTGCCAGCAGCCCTACCGCCCTAGACACCGGGGAGCTGTTTTTT	CASSPTALDTGELFF
.	.	TRBJ2-7	TRBV27	TGTGCCAGCAGTTTATCCGTCGAAAGAGAGCAGTACTTC	CASSLSVEREQYF
.	.	TRBJ1-3	TRBV7-2	TGTGCCAGCAGCTTCGTTGCAGGGGCTGGAAACACCATATATTTT	CASSFVAGAGNTIYF
.	TRBD2	TRBJ2-7	TRBV2	TGTGCCAGCAGTGGGGCCGGGACTAGCGGGAGGAGTTCCTACGAGCAGTACTTC	CASSGAGTSGRSSYEQYF
.	.	TRBJ2-3	TRBV18	TGTGCCAGCTCTCGGAACACAGATACGCAGTATTTT	CASSRNTDTQYF
.	.	TRBJ2-7	TRBV5-4	TGTGCCAGCAGCCTGGACGATTACGAGCAGTACTTC	CASSLDDYEQYF
.	TRBD1	TRBJ2-5	TRBV15	TGTGCCACCAGCGACAGGGATCAAGAGACCCAGTACTTC	CATSDRDQETQYF
.	.	TRBJ2-7	TRBV27	TGTGCCAGCAGTCACAATAACTACGAGCAGTACTTC	CASSHNNYEQYF
.	.	TRBJ2-5	TRBV6-5	TGTGCCAGCCCTTCCTCCAGGTGTCAAGAGACCCAGTACTTC	CASPSSRCQETQYF
.	TRBD2	TRBJ2-5	TRBV7-8	TGTGCCAGCAGCTTAGGAGAGGGAGGGTTGGGGACCCAGTACTTC	CASSLGEGGLGTQYF
.	TRBD1	TRBJ1-4	TRBV18	TGTGCCAGCTCACCAAGGACAGGGGCGAACGAAAAACTGTTTTTT	CASSPRTGANEKLFF
.	.	TRBJ2-3	TRBV7-9	TGTGCCAGCAGCTCGGGGCTTGCATCCCGCACAGATACGCAGTATTTT	CASSSGLASRTDTQYF
.	.	TRBJ1-1	TRBV28	TGTGCCAGCAGCCGCGGGGGGTGGAACACTGAAGCTTTCTTT	CASSRGGWNTEAFF
.	TRBD1	TRBJ1-1	TRBV28	TGTGCCAGCAGTCCCCCCAGGGGGCGGGACACTGAAGCTTTCTTT	CASSPPRGRDTEAFF
.	.	TRBJ1-3	TRBV5-1	TGCGCCAGCAGCTTGGTCGGGGGCGCGCAGGGAAACACCATATATTTT	CASSLVGGAQGNTIYF
.	.	TRBJ2-7	TRBV19	TGTGCCAGTCCGGGACATAGCTCCTACGAGCAGTACTTC	CASPGHSSYEQYF
.	TRBD2	TRBJ2-1	TRBV10-1	TGCGCCAGCAGTGAGTTACGCGGGACTAGCGGGAGTTACAATGAGCAGTTCTTC	CASSELRGTSGSYNEQFF
.	.	TRBJ1-5	TRBV5-8	TGTGCCAGCAGCCCCAGGGGCCGTGGTCATCAGCCCCAGCATTTT	CASSPRGRGHQPQHF